This T cell receptor (beta chain) was observed in a study of T cells in localized non-small cell lung cancer. Overall study results and limits: Of the top 100 tumor clones, median approximately 50 were in adjacent lung, approximately 29 among its top 100. Highest T cell clonality was seen in uninvolved adjacent lung, surpassing that measured in tumor.

V was shortened by 4 bases and J by 4 bases, with 7 bases between the two germline ends. Germline assignment: CDR1 MNHEY and CDR2 SVGAGI. CDR3 length: 13 residues. Notes on this clone: Its antigen is still unknown.

Assay used: immunoSEQ multiplex PCR; TCRdb lists only in-frame clones, some missing. Altogether approximately 41,000 clones are present, more than 70% being singletons, with the ten largest covering less than 3.5%. The TCR comes from a female donor of 60 years or more with stage I squamous cell lung carcinoma. The chain combines TRBV6-5 with TRBJ1-4; D gene uncertain. This sample comprised peripheral blood, obtained before any cancer treatment. The CDR3 loop is CASSSVHNEKLFF. The CDR3 DNA follows: TGTGCCAGCAGTTCCGTACATAATGAAAAACTGTTTTTT.